This record concerns one T cell receptor beta chain sequence. The record originates from a study of blood T cell repertoires in COVID-19. In the study overall: Spain, Italy and the United States supplied samples that represented acute and convalescent COVID-19. Sample material is recorded as cDNA or gDNA derived from T cells, B-cell-depleted T cells, or PBMCs.

V was clipped by 6 bases and J by 7 bases; unmatched bases: 17. The germline CDR1 and CDR2 sequences are MDHEN and SYDVKM. The CDR3 runs to 18 residues. In the source study's methods: Amplification from reference gene primers served as the basis for estimated nucleated cell counts. This table comes from immunoSEQ multiplex PCR, and its TCRdb copy is limited to in-frame clones, with some not included. The DNA gave D and trimming, while V, J and clone size come from that table. The table records about 37,000 clones, 75% to 85% of them present only once. V gene TRBV28 combines with J gene TRBJ2-1, with TRBD2 matching 11 bases. Sequenced input: peripheral blood. The TCR sequence derives from a woman aged 70-85 years with acute or convalescent COVID-19. The CDR3 region is CASSPLAGGLLKGNEQFF. The CDR3, as DNA: TGTGCCAGCAGCCCGCTAGCGGGAGGCCTCCTGAAGGGGAATGAGCAGTTCTTC. Drawing the rest from reference TRBV28 and TRBJ2-1, the complete variable domain is DVKVTQSSRYLVKRTGEKVFLECVQDMDHENMFWYRQDPGLGLRLIYFSYDVKMKEKGDIPEGYSVSREKKERFSLILESASTNQTSMYLCASSPLAGGLLKGNEQFFGPGTRLTVL.